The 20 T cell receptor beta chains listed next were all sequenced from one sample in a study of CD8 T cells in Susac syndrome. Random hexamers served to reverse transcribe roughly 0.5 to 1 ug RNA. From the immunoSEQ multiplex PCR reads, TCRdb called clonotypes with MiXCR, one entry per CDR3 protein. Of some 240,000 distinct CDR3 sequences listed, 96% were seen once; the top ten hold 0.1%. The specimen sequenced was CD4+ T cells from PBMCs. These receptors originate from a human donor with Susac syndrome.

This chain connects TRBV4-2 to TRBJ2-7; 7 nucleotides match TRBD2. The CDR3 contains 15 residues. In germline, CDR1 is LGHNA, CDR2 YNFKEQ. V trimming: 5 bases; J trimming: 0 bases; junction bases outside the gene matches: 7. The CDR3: CASSGSRESSYEQYF. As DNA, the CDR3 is TGTGCCAGCAGCGGATCGCGGGAGTCCTCCTACGAGCAGTACTTC.

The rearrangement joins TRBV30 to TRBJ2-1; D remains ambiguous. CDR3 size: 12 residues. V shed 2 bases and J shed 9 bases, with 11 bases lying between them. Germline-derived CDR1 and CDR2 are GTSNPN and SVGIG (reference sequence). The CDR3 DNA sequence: TGTGCCTGGAGTCCCCCTCCGGGTGAGCAGTTCTTC. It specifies CAWSPPPGEQFF.

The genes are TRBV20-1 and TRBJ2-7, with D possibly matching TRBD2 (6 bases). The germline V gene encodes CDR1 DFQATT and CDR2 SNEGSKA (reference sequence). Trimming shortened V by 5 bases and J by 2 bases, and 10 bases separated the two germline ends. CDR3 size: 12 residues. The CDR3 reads CSAWDSTYEQYF. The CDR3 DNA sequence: TGCAGTGCTTGGGACTCAACCTACGAGCAGTACTTC.

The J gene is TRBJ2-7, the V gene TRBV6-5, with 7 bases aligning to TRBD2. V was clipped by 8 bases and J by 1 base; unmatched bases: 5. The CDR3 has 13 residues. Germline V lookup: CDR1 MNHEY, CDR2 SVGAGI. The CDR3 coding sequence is TGTGCCAGCGGGGACTACCAATCCTACGAGCAGTACTTC. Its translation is CASGDYQSYEQYF.

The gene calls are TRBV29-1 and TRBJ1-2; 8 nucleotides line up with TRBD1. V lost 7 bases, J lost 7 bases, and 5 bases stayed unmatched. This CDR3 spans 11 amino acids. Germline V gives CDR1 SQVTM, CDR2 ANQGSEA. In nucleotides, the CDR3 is TGCAGCGAAAGGACAGGGAGTGGCTACACCTTC. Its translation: CSERTGSGYTF.

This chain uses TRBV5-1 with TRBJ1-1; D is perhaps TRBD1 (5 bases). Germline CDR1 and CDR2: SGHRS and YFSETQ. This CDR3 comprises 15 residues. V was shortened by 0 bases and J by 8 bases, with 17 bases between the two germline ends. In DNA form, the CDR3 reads TGCGCCAGCAGCTTGGAATCCGGGACGGCGGCCGAAGCTTTCTTT. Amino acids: CASSLESGTAAEAFF.

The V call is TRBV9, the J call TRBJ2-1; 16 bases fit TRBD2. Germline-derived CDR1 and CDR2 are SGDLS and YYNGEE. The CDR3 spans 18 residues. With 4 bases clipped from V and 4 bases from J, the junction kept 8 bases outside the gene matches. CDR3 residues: CASSLGTSGRAWYNEQFF. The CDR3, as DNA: TGTGCCAGCAGCCTCGGGACTAGCGGGAGGGCCTGGTACAATGAGCAGTTCTTC.

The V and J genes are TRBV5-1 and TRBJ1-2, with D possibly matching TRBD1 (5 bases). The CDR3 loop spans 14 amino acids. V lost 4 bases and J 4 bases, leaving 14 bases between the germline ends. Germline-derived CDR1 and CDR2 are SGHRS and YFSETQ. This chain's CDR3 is CASSDPPGGYGYTF. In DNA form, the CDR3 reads TGCGCCAGCAGCGACCCGCCGGGGGGCTATGGCTACACCTTC.

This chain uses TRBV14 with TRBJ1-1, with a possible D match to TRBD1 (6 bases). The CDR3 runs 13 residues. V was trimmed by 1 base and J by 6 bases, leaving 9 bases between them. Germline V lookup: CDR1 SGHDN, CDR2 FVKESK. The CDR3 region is CASSQAGVSEAFF. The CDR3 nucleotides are TGTGCCAGCAGCCAAGCAGGGGTATCTGAAGCTTTCTTT. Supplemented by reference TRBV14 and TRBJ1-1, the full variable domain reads EAGVTQFPSHSVIEKGQTVTLRCDPISGHDNLYWYRRVMGKEIKFLLHFVKESKQDESGMPNNRFLAERTGGTYSTLKVQPAELEDSGVYFCASSQAGVSEAFFGQGTRLTVV.

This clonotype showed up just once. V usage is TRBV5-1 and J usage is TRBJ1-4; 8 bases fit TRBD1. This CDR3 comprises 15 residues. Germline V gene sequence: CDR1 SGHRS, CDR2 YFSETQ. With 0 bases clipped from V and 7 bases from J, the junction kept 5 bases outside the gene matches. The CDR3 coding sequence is TGCGCCAGCAGCTTGGAGGGACAGGAGAGTGAAAAACTGTTTTTT. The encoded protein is CASSLEGQESEKLFF.

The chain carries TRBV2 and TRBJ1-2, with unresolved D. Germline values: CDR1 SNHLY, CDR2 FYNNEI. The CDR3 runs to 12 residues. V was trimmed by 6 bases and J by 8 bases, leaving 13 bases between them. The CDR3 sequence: CASRDWDTGYTF. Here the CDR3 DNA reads TGTGCCAGCAGGGATTGGGATACAGGCTACACCTTC.

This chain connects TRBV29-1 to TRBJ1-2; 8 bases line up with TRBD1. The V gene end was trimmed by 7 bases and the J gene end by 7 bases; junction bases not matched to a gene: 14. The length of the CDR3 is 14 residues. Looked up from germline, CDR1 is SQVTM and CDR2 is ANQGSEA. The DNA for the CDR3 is TGCAGCGGGCGGACAGGGAAAGGCGTGGGTGGCTACACCTTC. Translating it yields CSGRTGKGVGGYTF.

This CDR3 reads CASSQGGTQYF. The CDR3 region has the DNA TGTGCCAGCAGCCAAGGGGGTACGCAGTATTTT. V is TRBV3-1 and J is TRBJ2-3; D is undetermined. CDR1 and CDR2 (germline): LGHDT, YNNKEL (reference sequence). The V end was cut by 1 base, the J end by 8 bases, with 4 bases between. The CDR3 contains 11 residues.

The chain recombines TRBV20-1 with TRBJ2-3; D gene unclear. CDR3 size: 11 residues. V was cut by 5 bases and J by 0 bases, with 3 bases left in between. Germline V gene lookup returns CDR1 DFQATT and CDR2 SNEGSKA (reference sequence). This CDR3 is CSALSTDTQYF. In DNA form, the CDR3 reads TGCAGTGCTCTCAGCACAGATACGCAGTATTTT.

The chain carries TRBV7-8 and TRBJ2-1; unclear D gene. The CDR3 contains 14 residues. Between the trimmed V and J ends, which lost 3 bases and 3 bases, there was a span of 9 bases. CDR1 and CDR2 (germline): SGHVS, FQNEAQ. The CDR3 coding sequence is TGTGCCAGCAGCTTGGACGACCACTACAATGAGCAGTTCTTC. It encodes CASSLDDHYNEQFF.

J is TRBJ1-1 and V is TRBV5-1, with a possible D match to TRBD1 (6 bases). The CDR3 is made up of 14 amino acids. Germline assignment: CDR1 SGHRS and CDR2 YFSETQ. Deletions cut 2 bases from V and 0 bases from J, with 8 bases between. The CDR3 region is CASSFGTLNTEAFF. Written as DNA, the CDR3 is TGCGCCAGCAGCTTTGGGACATTGAACACTGAAGCTTTCTTT.

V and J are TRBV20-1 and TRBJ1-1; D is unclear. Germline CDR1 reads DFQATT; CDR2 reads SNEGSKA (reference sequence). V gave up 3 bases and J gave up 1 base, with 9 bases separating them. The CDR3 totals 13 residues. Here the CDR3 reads CSASKQQNTEAFF. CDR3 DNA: TGCAGTGCTAGCAAACAGCAGAACACTGAAGCTTTCTTT.

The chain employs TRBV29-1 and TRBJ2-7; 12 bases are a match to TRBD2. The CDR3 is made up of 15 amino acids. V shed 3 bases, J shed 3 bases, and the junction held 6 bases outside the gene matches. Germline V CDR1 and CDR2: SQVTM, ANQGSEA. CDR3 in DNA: TGCAGCGTTGACTCCTCGACTAGCGGGAGCTACGAGCAGTACTTC. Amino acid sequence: CSVDSSTSGSYEQYF.

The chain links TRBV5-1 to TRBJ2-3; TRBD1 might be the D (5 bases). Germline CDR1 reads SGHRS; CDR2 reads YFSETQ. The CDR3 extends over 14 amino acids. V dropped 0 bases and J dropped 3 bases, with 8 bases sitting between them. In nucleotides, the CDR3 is TGCGCCAGCAGCTTGGCAGGGAAGACAGATACGCAGTATTTT. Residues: CASSLAGKTDTQYF.

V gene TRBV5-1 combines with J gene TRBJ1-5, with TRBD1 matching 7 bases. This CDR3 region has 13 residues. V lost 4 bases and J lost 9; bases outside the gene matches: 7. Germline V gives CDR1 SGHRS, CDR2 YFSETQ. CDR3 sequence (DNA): TGCGCCAGCAGCCCAGGGGGTGAAAGGCCCCAGCATTTT. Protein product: CASSPGGERPQHF.